A single sample is the source of the 12 T cell receptor beta chains below, sequenced in a study of blood T cells in healthy people across ages. A sample-barcoded 5' primer and a J-beta primer mix were used in a second PCR of about 7 to 11 cycles. TCRdb processed the 5' RACE reads anew with MiXCR; each CDR3 protein has one entry. The data contain approximately 800,000 distinct CDR3 sequences, about 25% of them singletons. The same sample was also used in a study of T cells of mothers and their children.

The sequenced material came from blood. Source of these receptors: a boy between 5 and 17 years old in good health.

J is TRBJ2-5 and V is TRBV28; 8 bases agree with TRBD1. The CDR3 consists of 14 residues. Germline CDR1 MDHEN, CDR2 SYDVKM. Losses at the gene ends were 4 bases for V and 8 bases for J; bases not matched to a gene: 9. The CDR3 sequence: CASSSGGASDTQYF. The CDR3 coding sequence is TGTGCCAGCAGTTCAGGGGGCGCATCGGATACCCAGTACTTC.

The chain uses TRBV10-3 and TRBJ2-5, with no clear D. TRBJ2-7 matches the DNA end more closely, so the J call is doubtful. Germline V gives CDR1 ENHRY, CDR2 SYGVKD. The CDR3 covers 14 residues. CDR3 sequence: CAISVFRNGYEQYF. CDR3 sequence (DNA): TGTGCCATCAGTGTATTTAGGAATGGGTACGAGCAGTACTTC.

This clonotype was found a few times. J is TRBJ2-3 and V is TRBV6-1, with 10 positions matching TRBD1. CDR1 and CDR2 (germline): MNHNS, SASEGT. The CDR3 loop spans 17 amino acids. V shed 5 bases, J shed 4 bases, and the junction held 12 bases outside the gene matches. The CDR3 DNA reads as TGTGCCAGCAGTCCCTTTAACCCGGGACAGGGGTCAGATACGCAGTATTTT. Amino acid sequence: CASSPFNPGQGSDTQYF.

The chain is built from TRBV18 and TRBJ2-7; D may be TRBD1 (6 bases). Trimming stripped 2 bases from V and 6 bases from J, with 14 bases between. This CDR3 has 14 residues. Germline V gene data show CDR1 as KGHSH and CDR2 as LQKENI. CDR3 amino acids: CASSPYQGMREQYF. The CDR3 DNA sequence: TGTGCCAGCTCACCATACCAGGGGATGCGCGAGCAGTACTTC.

The V and J genes are TRBV5-5 and TRBJ2-7; 9 positions agree with TRBD1. Trimming at V came to 4 bases and at J to 6 bases, leaving 11 bases not matched to a gene. The CDR3 consists of 15 residues. Per germline, CDR1 SGHKS and CDR2 YYEKEE (reference sequence). In nucleotides, the CDR3 is TGTGCCAGCAGCGATTGGGACAGGGTGGCCTGCGAGCAGTACTTC. Translating it yields CASSDWDRVACEQYF. The whole variable domain, filled in from reference TRBV5-5 and TRBJ2-7, reads DAGVTQSPTHLIKTRGQQVTLRCSPISGHKSVSWYQQVLGQGPQFIFQYYEKEERGRGNFPDRFSARQFPNYSSELNVNALLLGDSALYLCASSDWDRVACEQYFGPGTRLTVT.

The rearrangement links TRBV10-3 to TRBJ2-7, with 11 bases fitting TRBD2. The length of the CDR3 is 17 residues. V was pared by 2 bases and J by 0 bases, with 6 bases of the junction left unmatched. Germline loops: CDR1 ENHRY, CDR2 SYGVKD. CDR3 in amino acids: CAISEALAGGSSYEQYF. The CDR3 DNA follows: TGTGCCATCAGTGAGGCTCTAGCGGGGGGAAGCTCCTACGAGCAGTACTTC.

Details on this clonotype: Compared with germline, one end of the junction differs, possibly owing to a read error. This sequence joins TRBV6-6 and TRBJ1-1; D is perhaps TRBD1 (5 bases). The CDR3 contains 12 residues. From germline, CDR1 is MNHNY and CDR2 SVGAGI (reference sequence). CDR3 region: CASSYPGIEALF. As DNA, the CDR3 is TGTGCCAGCAGTTACCCAGGGATAGAAGCTCTCTTT.

This chain joins TRBV20-1 and TRBJ2-5, with D perhaps TRBD1 (6 bases). Trimming took off 3 bases at V and 3 bases at J, with 14 bases between the two ends. Germline V gives CDR1 DFQATT, CDR2 SNEGSKA (reference sequence). This CDR3 is 14 amino acids long. CDR3 sequence (DNA): TGCAGTGCTAGGGAAGACAGGAGAAAAGAGACCCAGTACTTC. Protein: CSAREDRRKETQYF.

This clonotype has only a few counts. Because it lacks the conserved phenylalanine or tryptophan at the end, this CDR3 is likely a read error. The V gene is TRBV4-1, the J gene TRBJ2-7, with 11 positions matching TRBD2. The ends lost 8 bases at V and 2 bases at J; junction bases unmatched: 8. Germline CDR1 MGHRA, CDR2 YSYEKL. The CDR3 runs 15 residues. The CDR3 DNA sequence: TGCGCCAGCGGTCTCCTAGCGGGGGGCCCCTACGAGCAGTACCTC. Translated: CASGLLAGGPYEQYL.

This clonotype has ten or more counts. The V gene is TRBV4-2, the J gene TRBJ2-7; maybe TRBD1 (6 bases). The CDR3 loop spans 16 amino acids. CDR1 and CDR2 from the germline V gene are LGHNA and YNFKEQ. V lost 3 bases to trimming and J lost 0 bases, with 15 bases between them. The DNA for the CDR3 is TGTGCCAGCAGCCATGAACAGGGATTAGCCTCCTACGAGCAGTACTTC. This sequence encodes CASSHEQGLASYEQYF.

This clonotype was seen only a few times. The gene calls are TRBV10-3 and TRBJ1-5, with D unresolved. Germline V gene data show CDR1 as ENHRY and CDR2 as SYGVKD. This CDR3 comprises 12 residues. V was clipped by 4 bases and J by 3 bases, with 4 bases between them. CDR3 loop: CAISGTNQPQHF. CDR3 DNA: TGTGCCATCAGTGGAACCAATCAGCCCCAGCATTTT.

This clonotype appeared a single time. The chain uses TRBV6-5 and TRBJ1-2, with a weak D call TRBD1 (6 bases). Deletions cut 2 bases from V and 2 bases from J, with 18 bases between. This CDR3 region has 17 residues. CDR1 MNHEY and CDR2 SVGAGI come from the germline V gene. CDR3 bases: TGTGCCAGCAGTTACACGTTATGGGGGCGGCTGAACTATGGCTACACCTTC. Its protein product is CASSYTLWGRLNYGYTF.